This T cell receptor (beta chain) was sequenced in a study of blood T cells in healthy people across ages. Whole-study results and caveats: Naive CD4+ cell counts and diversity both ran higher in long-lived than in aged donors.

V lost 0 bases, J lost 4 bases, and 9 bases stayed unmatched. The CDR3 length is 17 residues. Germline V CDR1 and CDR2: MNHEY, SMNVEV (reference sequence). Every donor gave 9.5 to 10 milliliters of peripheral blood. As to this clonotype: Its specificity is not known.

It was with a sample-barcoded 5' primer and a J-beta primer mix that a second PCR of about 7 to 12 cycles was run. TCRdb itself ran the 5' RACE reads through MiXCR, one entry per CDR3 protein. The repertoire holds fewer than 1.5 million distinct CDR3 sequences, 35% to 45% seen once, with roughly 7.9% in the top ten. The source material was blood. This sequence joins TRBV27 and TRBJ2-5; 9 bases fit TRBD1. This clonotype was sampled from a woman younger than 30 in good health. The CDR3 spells CASSLSKPGTGRETQYF. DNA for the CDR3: TGTGCCAGCAGTTTATCGAAGCCCGGGACAGGGCGAGAGACCCAGTACTTC.